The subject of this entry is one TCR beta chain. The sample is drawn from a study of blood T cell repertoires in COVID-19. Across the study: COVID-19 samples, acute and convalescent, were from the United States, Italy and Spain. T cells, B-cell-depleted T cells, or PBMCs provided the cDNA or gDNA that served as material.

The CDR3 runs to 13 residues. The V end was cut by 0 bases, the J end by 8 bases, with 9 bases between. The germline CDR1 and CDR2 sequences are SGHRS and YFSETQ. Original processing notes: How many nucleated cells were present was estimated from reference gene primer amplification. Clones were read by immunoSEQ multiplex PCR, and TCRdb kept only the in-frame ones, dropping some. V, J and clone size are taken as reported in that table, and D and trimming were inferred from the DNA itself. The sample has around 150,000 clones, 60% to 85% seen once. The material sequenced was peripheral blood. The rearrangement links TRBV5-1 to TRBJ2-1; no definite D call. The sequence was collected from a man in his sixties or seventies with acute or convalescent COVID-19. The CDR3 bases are TGCGCCAGCAGCTTGGTTAGTATCGATGAGCAGTTCTTC. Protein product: CASSLVSIDEQFF.